The clone carrying this T cell receptor beta chain occurred many times. Its antigen is still unknown. As the method for making TCR beta libraries, quantitative 5'-RACE with molecular barcodes was used. From the 5' RACE reads, TCRdb called clonotypes with MiXCR, one entry per CDR3 protein. The data hold around 150,000 distinct CDR3 sequences, with approximately 20% observed a single time. This CDR3 has 11 amino acids. The germline V and J ends were trimmed by 2 bases and 10 bases, with 7 bases remaining between them. Germline CDR1 reads SGHRS; CDR2 reads YFSETQ. The source of the sample is a study of CD8 T cells in ankylosing spondylitis. Findings and limits, study-wide: Clones tied to disease were said to be significantly enriched in matched ankylosing spondylitis synovial fluid. Made up of under ten highly homologous variants, a TCR beta motif appeared characteristic of ankylosing spondylitis blood. CD8+ cells made up the disease-linked clones, which were relatively rare in peripheral blood.

The source is a male donor with ankylosing spondylitis or in good health (not recorded which). V is TRBV5-1 and J is TRBJ2-1; D not certain. Sequencing was done on a sample of blood, either unsorted or a sorted T cell fraction (not recorded which). CDR3 DNA: TGCGCCAGCAGCTTCGGGTACGAGCAGTTCTTC. Translation: CASSFGYEQFF.